The clone carrying this T cell receptor (beta chain) has a single count. Its antigen is not identified. As to treatment: roughly 10-day PBMC culture with coronavirus spike peptide pools or control peptides (ViraFEST assay). Trimming removed 4 bases at V and 6 bases at J, with 14 bases between. The CDR3 loop spans 13 amino acids. Germline V lookup: CDR1 SGHNT, CDR2 YYREEE (reference sequence). The data originate from a study of vaccination and CD4 T cells after COVID-19. For the study at large: Stimuli were overlapping spike peptide pools of SARS-CoV-2 and three common cold coronaviruses (HCoV-NL63, HCoV-OC43, HCoV-229E).

Cultured CD4+ T cells had their DNA profiled by the Oncomine TCR Beta short-read assay. Each CDR3 protein is one row after TCRdb ran MiXCR on the PCR reads. This repertoire shows about 11,000 distinct CDR3 sequences, less than 70% found once; its top ten account for 26%. Study-wide points: Spike mono-reactivity held for 304 of 307 vaccine-specific clones in convalescent patients.

The source is a human donor who had recovered from COVID-19. Source: CD4+ T cells from blood, cultured in vitro, taken before SARS-CoV-2 vaccination. This sequence joins TRBV5-4 and TRBJ2-7; no reliable D call. The chain's CDR3 is CASSDTNNGEQYF. The CDR3, as DNA: TGTGCCAGCAGCGATACTAATAACGGCGAGCAGTACTTC.